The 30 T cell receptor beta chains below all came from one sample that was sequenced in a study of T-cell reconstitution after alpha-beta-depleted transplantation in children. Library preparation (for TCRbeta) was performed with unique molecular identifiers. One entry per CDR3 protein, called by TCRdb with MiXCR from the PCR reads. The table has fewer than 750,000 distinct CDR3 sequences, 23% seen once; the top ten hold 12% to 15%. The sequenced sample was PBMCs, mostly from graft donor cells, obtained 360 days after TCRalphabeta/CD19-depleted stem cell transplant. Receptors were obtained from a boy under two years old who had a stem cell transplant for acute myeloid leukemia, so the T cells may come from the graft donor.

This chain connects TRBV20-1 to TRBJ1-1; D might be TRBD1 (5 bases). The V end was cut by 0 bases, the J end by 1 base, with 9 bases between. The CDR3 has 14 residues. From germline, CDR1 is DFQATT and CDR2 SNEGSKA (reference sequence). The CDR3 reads CSARDWGGNTEAFF. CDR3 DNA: TGCAGTGCTAGAGATTGGGGGGGGAACACTGAAGCTTTCTTT.

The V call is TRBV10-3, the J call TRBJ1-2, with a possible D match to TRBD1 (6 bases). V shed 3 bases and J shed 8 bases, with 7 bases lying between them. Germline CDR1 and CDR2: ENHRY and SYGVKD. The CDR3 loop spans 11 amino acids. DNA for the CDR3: TGTGCCATCAGTGAAGGGGGGGGCTACACCTTC. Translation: CAISEGGGYTF.

The CDR3 sequence is CASSQGLAGGDEQFF. The CDR3 bases are TGCGCCAGCAGCCAAGGACTAGCGGGGGGCGATGAGCAGTTCTTC. J is TRBJ2-1 and V is TRBV4-1; 13 nucleotides align to TRBD2. V lost 1 base, J lost 8 bases, and 2 bases stayed unmatched. Germline values: CDR1 MGHRA, CDR2 YSYEKL. This CDR3 has 15 amino acids.

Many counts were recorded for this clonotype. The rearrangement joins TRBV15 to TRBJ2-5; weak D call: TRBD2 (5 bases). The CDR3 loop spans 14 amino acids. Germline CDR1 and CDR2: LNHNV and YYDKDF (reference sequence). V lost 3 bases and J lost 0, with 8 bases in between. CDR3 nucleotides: TGTGCCACCAGCAGCGGCGGGCACCAAGAGACCCAGTACTTC. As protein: CATSSGGHQETQYF.

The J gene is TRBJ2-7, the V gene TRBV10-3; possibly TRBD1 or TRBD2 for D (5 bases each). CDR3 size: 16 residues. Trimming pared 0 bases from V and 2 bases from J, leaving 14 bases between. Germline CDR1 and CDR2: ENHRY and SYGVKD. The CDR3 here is CAISESGPQGAYEQYV. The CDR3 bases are TGTGCCATCAGTGAGTCGGGGCCCCAGGGAGCCTACGAGCAGTACGTC.

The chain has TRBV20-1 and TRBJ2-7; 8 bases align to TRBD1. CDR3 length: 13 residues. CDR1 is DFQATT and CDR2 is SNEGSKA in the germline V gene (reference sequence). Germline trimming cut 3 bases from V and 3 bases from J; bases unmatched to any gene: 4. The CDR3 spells CSARDRVVYEQYF. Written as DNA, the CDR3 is TGCAGTGCTAGGGACAGGGTGGTCTACGAGCAGTACTTC.

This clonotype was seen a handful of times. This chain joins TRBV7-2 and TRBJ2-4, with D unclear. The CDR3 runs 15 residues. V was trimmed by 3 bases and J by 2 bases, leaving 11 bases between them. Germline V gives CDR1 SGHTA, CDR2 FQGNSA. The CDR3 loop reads CASSLVVGTKNIQYF. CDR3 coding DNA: TGTGCCAGCAGCTTGGTGGTAGGAACCAAAAACATTCAGTACTTC.

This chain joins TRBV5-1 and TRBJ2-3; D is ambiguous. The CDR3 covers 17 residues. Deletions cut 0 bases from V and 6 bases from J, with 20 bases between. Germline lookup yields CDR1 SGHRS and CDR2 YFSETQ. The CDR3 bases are TGCGCCAGCAGCTTGGAAGGTAGAGTGGGCCCTTTGGATACGCAGTATTTT. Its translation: CASSLEGRVGPLDTQYF. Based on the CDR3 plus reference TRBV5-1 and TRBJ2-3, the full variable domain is KAGVTQTPRYLIKTRGQQVTLSCSPISGHRSVSWYQQTPGQGLQFLFEYFSETQRNKGNFPGRFSGRQFSNSRSEMNVSTLELGDSALYLCASSLEGRVGPLDTQYFGPGTRLTVL.

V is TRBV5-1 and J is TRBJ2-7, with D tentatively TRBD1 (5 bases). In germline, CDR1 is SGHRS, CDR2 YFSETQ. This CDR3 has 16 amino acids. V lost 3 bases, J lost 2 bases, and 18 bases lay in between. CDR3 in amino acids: CASSSRTGHIPYEQYF. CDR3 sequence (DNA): TGCGCCAGCAGCTCCCGGACCGGACACATTCCCTACGAGCAGTACTTC. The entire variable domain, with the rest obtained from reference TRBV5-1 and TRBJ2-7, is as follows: KAGVTQTPRYLIKTRGQQVTLSCSPISGHRSVSWYQQTPGQGLQFLFEYFSETQRNKGNFPGRFSGRQFSNSRSEMNVSTLELGDSALYLCASSSRTGHIPYEQYFGPGTRLTVT.

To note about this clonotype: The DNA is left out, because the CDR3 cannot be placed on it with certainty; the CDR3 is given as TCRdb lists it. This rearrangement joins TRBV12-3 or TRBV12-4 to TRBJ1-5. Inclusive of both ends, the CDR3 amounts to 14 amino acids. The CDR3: CASSFLAVNQPQHF.

CDR3 DNA: TGTGCCAGCAGTTACGGCGAGAGATATTACAATGAGCAGTTCTTC. This encodes CASSYGERYYNEQFF. This sequence joins TRBV6-5 and TRBJ2-1; D uncertain. CDR1 is MNHEY, CDR2 SVGAGI, per germline. The CDR3 runs 15 residues. V was pared by 2 bases and J by 4 bases, with 12 bases between.

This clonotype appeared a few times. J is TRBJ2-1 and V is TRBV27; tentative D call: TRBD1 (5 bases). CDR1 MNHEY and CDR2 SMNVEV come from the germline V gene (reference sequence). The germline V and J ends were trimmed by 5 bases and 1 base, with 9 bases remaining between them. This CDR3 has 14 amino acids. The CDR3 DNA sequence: TGTGCCAGCAGTAGGGGATTTTCCTACAATGAGCAGTTCTTC. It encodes CASSRGFSYNEQFF.

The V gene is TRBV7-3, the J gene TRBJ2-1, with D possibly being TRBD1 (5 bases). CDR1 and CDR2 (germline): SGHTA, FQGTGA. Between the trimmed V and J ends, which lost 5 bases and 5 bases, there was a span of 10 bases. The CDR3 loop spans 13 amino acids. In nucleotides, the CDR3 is TGTGCCAGCAGCCCGGACACACACAATGAGCAGTTCTTC. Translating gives CASSPDTHNEQFF. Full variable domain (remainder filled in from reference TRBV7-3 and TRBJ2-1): GAGVSQTPSNKVTEKGKYVELRCDPISGHTALYWYRQSLGQGPEFLIYFQGTGAADDSGLPNDRFFAVRPEGSVSTLKIQRTERGDSAVYLCASSPDTHNEQFFGPGTRLTVL.

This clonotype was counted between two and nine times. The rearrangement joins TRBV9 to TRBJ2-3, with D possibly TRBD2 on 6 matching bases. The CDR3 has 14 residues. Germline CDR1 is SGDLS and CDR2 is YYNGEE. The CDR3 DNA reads TGTGCTACGTCGATCCGCGGGAATGCAGATACGCAGTATTTT. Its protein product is CATSIRGNADTQYF.

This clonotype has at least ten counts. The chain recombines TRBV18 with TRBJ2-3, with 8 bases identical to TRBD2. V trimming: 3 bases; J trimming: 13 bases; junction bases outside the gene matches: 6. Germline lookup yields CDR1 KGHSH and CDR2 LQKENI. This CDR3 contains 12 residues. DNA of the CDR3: TGTGCCAGCTCACCTCTAGCGGGCGTGGAGTATTTT. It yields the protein CASSPLAGVEYF.

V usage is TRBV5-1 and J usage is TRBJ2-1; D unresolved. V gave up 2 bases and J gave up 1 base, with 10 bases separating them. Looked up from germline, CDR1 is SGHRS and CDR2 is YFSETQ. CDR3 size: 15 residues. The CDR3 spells CASSLEDISYNEQFF. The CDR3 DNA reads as TGCGCCAGCAGCTTAGAAGATATATCCTACAATGAGCAGTTCTTC.

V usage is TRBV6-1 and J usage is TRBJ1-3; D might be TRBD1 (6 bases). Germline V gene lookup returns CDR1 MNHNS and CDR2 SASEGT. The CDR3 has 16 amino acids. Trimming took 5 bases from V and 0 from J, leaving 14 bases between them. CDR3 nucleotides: TGTGCCAGCAGTCAACAGGGCTCCTCCTCTGGAAACACCATATATTTT. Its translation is CASSQQGSSSGNTIYF.

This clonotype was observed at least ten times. This CDR3 is CASSPTIHSRGELFF. In DNA, the CDR3 is TGTGCCAGCAGCCCAACCATACATAGTCGGGGGGAGCTGTTTTTT. The V call is TRBV7-8, the J call TRBJ2-2; D unclear. Germline CDR1 and CDR2: SGHVS and FQNEAQ. The CDR3 is 15 amino acids. Trimming shortened V by 5 bases and J by 8 bases, and 18 bases separated the two germline ends.

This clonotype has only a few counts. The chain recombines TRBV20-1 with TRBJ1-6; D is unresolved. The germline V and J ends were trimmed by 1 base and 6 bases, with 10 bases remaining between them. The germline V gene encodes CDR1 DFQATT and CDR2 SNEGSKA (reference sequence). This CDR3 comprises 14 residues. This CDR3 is CSARAGPINSPLHF. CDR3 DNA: TGCAGTGCTAGAGCAGGCCCCATTAATTCACCCCTCCACTTT.

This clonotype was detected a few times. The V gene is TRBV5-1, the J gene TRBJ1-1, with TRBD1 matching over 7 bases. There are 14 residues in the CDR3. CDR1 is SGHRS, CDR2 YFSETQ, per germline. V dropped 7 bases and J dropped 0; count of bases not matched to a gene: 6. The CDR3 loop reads CASGETGMNTEAFF. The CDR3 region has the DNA TGCGCCAGCGGAGAGACAGGGATGAACACTGAAGCTTTCTTT.

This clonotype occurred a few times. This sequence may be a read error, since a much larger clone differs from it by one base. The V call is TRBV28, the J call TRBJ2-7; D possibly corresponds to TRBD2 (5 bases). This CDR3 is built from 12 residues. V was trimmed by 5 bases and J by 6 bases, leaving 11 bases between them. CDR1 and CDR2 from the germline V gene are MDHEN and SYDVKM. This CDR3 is CASSKEGTEQYF. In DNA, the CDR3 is TGTGCCAGCAGTAAAGAGGGTACCGAGCAGTACTTC.

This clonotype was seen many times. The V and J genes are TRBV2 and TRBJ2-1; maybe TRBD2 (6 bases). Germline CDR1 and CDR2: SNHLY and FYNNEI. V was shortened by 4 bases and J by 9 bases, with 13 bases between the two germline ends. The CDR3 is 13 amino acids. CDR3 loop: CASSAEGLGEQFF. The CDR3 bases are TGTGCCAGCAGTGCGGAGGGGTTAGGTGAGCAGTTCTTC.

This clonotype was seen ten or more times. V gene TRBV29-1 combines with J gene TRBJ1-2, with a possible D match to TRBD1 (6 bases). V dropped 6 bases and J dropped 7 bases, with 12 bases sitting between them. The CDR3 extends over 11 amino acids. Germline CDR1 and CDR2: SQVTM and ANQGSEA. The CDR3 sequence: CSVGPDSGYTF. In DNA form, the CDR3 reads TGCAGCGTGGGTCCGGACAGTGGCTACACCTTC.

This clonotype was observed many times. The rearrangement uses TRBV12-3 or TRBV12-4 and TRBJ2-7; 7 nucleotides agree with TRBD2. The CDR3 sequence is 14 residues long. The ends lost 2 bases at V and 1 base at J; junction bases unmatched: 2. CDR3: CASSLLRGSYEQYF. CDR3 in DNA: TGTGCCAGCAGTTTATTGCGGGGGTCCTACGAGCAGTACTTC.

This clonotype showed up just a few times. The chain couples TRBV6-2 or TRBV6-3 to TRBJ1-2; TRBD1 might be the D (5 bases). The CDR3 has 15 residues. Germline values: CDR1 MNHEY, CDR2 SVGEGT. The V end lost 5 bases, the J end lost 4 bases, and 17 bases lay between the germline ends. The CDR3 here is CASSQRQKVFYGYTF. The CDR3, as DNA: TGTGCCAGCAGTCAGCGACAGAAGGTTTTCTATGGCTACACCTTC.

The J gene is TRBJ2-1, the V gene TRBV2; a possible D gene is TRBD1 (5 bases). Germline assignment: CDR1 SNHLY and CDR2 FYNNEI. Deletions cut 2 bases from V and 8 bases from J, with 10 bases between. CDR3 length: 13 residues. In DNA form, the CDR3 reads TGTGCCAGCAGTGAACCAGGGTTTGATGAGCAGTTCTTC. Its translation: CASSEPGFDEQFF.

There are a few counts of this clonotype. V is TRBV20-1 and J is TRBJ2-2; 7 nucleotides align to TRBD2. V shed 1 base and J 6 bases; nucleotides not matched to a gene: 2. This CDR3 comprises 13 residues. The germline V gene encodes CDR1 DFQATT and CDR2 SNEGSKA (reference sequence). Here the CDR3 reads CSARVAGAGELFF. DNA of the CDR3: TGCAGTGCTAGAGTTGCGGGGGCCGGGGAGCTGTTTTTT.

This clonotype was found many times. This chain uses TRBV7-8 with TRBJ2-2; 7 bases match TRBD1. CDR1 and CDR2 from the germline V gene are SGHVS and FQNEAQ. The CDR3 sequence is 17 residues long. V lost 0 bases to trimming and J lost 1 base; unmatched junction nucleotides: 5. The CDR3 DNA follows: TGTGCCAGCAGCTTAGCAGACAGGGCGTGGAACACCGGGGAGCTGTTTTTT. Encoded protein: CASSLADRAWNTGELFF. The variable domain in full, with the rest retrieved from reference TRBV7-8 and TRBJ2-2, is GAGVSQSPRYKVAKRGQDVALRCDPISGHVSLFWYQQALGQGPEFLTYFQNEAQLDKSGLPSDRFFAERPEGSVSTLKIQRTQQEDSAVYLCASSLADRAWNTGELFFGEGSRLTVL.

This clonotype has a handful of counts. The DNA of the CDR3 is TGTGCCAGCAGTAGCCACAGGGGTCAGCCCCAGCATTTT. It codes for CASSSHRGQPQHF. The chain is built from TRBV6-1 and TRBJ1-5; 7 bases fit TRBD1. Germline assignment: CDR1 MNHNS and CDR2 SASEGT. V dropped 5 bases and J dropped 6; count of bases not matched to a gene: 4. CDR3 size: 13 residues.

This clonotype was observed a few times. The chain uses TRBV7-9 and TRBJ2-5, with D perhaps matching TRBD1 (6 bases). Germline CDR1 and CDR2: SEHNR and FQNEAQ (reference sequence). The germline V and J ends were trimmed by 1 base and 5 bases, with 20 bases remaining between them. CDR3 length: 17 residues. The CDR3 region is CASSLVRTVLQEETQYF. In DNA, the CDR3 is TGTGCCAGCAGCTTAGTTCGGACAGTTCTCCAGGAGGAGACCCAGTACTTC.